One T cell receptor (beta chain) is described in this entry. This clone's antigen is unknown. No clone much larger than this one lies a single base away; base qualities are absent. Every bulk PBMC sample had a fixed 350 ng of DNA loaded. The immunoSEQ TCRb Assay kit was used according to manufacturer instructions to amplify TCR beta CDR3 sequences from genomic DNA. The KAPA Library Quantification Kit for Illumina platforms was used to quantify pooled libraries by qPCR. Sequencing of the pooled libraries was done on an Illumina NextSeq 500, with clustering at roughly 0.55-1.1 pM. Under the source paper's analysis protocol: TCR data were analyzed with immunoSEQ ANALYZER and the R LymphoSeq package. A rearrangement efficiency score was calculated as productive divided by the sum of productive and non-productive CDR3 sequences. Clonality was measured with the Gini coefficient and diversity with the Renyi index at alpha=1, compared pairwise between timepoints within each patient. In LymphoSeq, clonal relatedness was computed with an edit distance of 3 and repertoire similarity was computed with the Bhattacharyya coefficient. To classify response, a linear discriminant analysis based on week-3 changes in clonality and diversity was built using the R MASS and caret packages. TCRdb mirrors the immuneACCESS table, restricted to in-frame sequences. Some clones are absent from its copies; in checked studies, under half trace to an unresolved V gene, and the reason for the others is unknown. That table gives V, J and clone size, and the DNA gave D and trimming. A total of 6,500 to 10,000 clones appear in this sample, 85% to 90% of them only once. Approximately 3.9% of the sample belongs to the ten largest clones.

The data belong to a study of blood T cell dynamics during melanoma immunotherapy (dated by TCRdb to 2020 to 2022). Regarding the study in general: Patients with metastatic melanoma were treated with first-line pembrolizumab or nivolumab plus ipilimumab as standard of care in the United Kingdom. To find early correlates of response, peripheral T cell receptor repertoires were profiled in metastatic melanoma patients before and after one cycle of checkpoint inhibitor therapy. The training cohort was made up of consecutive patients, while a further independent group of patients from the same centre was pooled to form an external validation set. Results and caveats for the whole study, not just this receptor: Unlike progressors, patients who went on to achieve disease control showed a bifurcated reorganization of the PBMC repertoire at W3, with either increased clonality or increased diversity. The study could not determine whether the T cell clones driving repertoire changes were melanoma-specific or reflected general immune activation. The relatively small sample size was acknowledged as a potential limitation on generalization of the results.

The CDR3, cysteine through phenylalanine, is 15 amino acids long. The only DNA kept is the CDR3, 45 bases in frame from the first base. Via the germline V gene, CDR1 is MNHEY and CDR2 SVGAGI. Cut back by 6 bases and 0 bases, the V and J ends lie 9 bases apart. According to the study, the label for this sample's time point signals: week 3, after first cycle of checkpoint inhibitor. Blood samples were taken before treatment (T0) and at week 3 (W3), following the first cycle of checkpoint blockade. Except for a couple of patients with rapid clinical progression, response was assessed 12 weeks after the first infusion by RECIST 1.1; disease control meant complete response, partial response or stable disease. Patients were excluded for prior systemic cancer treatment, concomitant immunosuppressant therapy or synchronous other active malignancies. TCR beta was sequenced in both bulk PBMC and plasma cell-free DNA in order to track circulating cells as well as T cell turnover. Lymphoprep and SepMate tubes were used to isolate PBMC from blood, and red cell lysis was then performed. DNA from PBMC and sorted T cell subsets was extracted with QIAamp DNA Blood Mini kits.

The sample in question was blood, obtained from a patient treated with checkpoint blockade. Here the chain combines TRBV6-5 and TRBJ1-6; there is no confident call for the D gene. This receptor was obtained from a human donor with melanoma. The CDR3 reads CASSLQSSYNSPLHF. The DNA sequence follows: TGTGCCAGCAGCCTACAGAGCTCCTATAATTCACCCCTCCACTTT.